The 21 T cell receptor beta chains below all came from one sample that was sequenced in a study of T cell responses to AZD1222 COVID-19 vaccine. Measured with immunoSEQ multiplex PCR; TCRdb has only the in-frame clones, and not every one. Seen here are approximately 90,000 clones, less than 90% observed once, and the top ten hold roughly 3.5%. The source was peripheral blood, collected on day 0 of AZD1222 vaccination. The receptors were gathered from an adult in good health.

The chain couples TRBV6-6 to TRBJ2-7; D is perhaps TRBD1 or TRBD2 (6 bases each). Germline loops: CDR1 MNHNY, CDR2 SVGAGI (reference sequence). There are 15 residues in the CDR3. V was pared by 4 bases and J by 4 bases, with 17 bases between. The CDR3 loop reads CASSSPFVGGYEQYF. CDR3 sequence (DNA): TGTGCCAGCAGTTCCCCATTCGTAGGGGGGTACGAGCAGTACTTC.

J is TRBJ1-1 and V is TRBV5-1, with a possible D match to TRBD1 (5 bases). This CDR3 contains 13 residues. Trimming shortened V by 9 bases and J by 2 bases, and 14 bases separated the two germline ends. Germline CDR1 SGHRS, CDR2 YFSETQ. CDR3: CATRGESNTEAFF. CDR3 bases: TGCGCCACCCGGGGGGAGTCAAACACTGAAGCTTTCTTT.

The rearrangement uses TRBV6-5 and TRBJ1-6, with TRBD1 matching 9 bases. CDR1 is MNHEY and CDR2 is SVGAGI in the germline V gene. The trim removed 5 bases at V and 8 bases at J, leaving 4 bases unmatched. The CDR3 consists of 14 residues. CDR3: CASSPDRGDSPLHF. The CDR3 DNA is TGTGCCAGCAGTCCGGACAGGGGAGATTCACCCCTCCACTTT.

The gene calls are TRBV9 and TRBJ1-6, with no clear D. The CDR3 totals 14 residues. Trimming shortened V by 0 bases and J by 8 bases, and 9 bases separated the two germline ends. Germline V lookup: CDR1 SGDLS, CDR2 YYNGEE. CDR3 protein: CASSVEDIHSPLHF. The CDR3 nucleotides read TGTGCCAGCAGCGTAGAGGATATCCATTCACCCCTCCACTTT.

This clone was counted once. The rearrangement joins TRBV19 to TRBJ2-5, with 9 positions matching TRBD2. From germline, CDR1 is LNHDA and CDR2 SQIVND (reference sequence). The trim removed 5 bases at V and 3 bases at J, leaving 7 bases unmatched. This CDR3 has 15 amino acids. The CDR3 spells CASSFSGGQEETQYF. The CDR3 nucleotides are TGTGCCAGTAGTTTTAGCGGGGGCCAGGAAGAGACCCAGTACTTC. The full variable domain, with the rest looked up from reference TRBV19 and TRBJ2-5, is DGGITQSPKYLFRKEGQNVTLSCEQNLNHDAMYWYRQDPGQGLRLIYYSQIVNDFQKGDIAEGYSVSREKKESFPLTVTSAQKNPTAFYLCASSFSGGQEETQYFGPGTRLLVL.

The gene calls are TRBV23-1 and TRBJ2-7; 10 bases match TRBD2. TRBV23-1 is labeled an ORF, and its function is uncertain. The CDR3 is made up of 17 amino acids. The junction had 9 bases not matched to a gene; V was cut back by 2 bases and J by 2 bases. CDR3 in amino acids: CASSQPFFTSGAYEQYF. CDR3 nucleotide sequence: TGCGCCAGCAGTCAACCATTTTTTACTAGCGGGGCCTACGAGCAGTACTTC.

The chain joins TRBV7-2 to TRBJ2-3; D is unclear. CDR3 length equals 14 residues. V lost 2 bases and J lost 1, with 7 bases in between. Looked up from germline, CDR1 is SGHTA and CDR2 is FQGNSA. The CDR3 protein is CASSLSGRTDTQYF. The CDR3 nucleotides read TGTGCCAGCAGCTTATCCGGCCGCACAGATACGCAGTATTTT.

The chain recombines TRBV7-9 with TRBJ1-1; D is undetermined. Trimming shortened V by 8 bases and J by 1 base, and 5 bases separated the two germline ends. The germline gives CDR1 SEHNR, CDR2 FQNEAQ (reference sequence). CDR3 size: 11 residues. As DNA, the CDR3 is TGTGCCAGCCACCCGAACACTGAAGCTTTCTTT. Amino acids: CASHPNTEAFF.

The CDR3 loop reads CASGMKGGEQFF. For the CDR3, the DNA is TGTGCCAGCGGTATGAAGGGCGGTGAGCAGTTCTTC. The V gene is TRBV11-3, the J gene TRBJ2-1; D call uncertain. From germline, CDR1 is SGHNT and CDR2 YENEEA. V was cut by 8 bases and J by 9 bases, with 14 bases left in between. The CDR3 is 12 residues long.

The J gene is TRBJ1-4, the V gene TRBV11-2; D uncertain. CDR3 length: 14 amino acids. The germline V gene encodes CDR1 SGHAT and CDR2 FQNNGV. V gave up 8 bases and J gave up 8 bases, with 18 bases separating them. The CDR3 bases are TGTGCCAGCTCCCGAGGCGGGTTTAAGGAAAAACTGTTTTTT. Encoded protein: CASSRGGFKEKLFF.

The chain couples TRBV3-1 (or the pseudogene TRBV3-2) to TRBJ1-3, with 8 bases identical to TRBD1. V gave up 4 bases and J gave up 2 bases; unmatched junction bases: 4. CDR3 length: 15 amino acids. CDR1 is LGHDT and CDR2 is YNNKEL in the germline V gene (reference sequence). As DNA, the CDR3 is TGTGCCAGCAGCCCCAGGGGGCCGGCTGGAAACACCATATATTTT. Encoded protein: CASSPRGPAGNTIYF.

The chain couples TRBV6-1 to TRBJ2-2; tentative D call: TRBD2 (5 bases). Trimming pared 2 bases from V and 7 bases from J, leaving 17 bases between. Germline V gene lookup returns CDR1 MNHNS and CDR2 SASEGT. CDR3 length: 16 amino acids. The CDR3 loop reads CASSESEGNHFGELFF. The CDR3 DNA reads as TGTGCCAGCAGTGAAAGCGAGGGTAATCACTTCGGGGAGCTGTTTTTT.

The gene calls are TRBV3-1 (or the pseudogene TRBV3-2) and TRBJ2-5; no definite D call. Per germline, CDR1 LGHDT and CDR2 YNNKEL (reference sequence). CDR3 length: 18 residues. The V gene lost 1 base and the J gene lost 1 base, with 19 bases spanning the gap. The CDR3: CASSQGVGRGRPQETQYF. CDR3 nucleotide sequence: TGTGCCAGCAGCCAAGGGGTCGGGCGCGGTAGGCCCCAAGAGACCCAGTACTTC.

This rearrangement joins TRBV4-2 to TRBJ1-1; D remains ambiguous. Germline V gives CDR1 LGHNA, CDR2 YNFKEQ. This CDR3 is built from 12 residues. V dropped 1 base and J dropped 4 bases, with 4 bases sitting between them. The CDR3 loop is CASSQAGTEAFF. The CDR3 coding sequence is TGTGCCAGCAGCCAAGCCGGCACTGAAGCTTTCTTT.

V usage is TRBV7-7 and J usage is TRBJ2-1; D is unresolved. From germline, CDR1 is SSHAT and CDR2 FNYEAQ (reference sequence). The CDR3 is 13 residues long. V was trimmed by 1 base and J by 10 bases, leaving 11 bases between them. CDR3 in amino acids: CASSLDVRREQFF. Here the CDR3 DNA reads TGTGCCAGCAGCTTAGATGTTCGAAGGGAGCAGTTCTTC.

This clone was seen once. Here the CDR3 reads CASSTGLYGYTF. The CDR3 nucleotides are TGTGCCAGCTCCACAGGGCTCTATGGCTACACCTTC. This rearrangement joins TRBV28 to TRBJ1-2, with D perhaps matching TRBD1 (6 bases). Per germline, CDR1 MDHEN and CDR2 SYDVKM. Trimming shortened V by 8 bases and J by 4 bases, and 11 bases separated the two germline ends. The length of the CDR3 is 12 residues.

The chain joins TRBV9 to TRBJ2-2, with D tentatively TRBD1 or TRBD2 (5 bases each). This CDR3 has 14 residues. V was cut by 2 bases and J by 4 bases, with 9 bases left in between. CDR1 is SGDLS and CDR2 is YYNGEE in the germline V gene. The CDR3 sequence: CASSVWGSTGELFF. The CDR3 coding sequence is TGTGCCAGCAGCGTGTGGGGGAGCACCGGGGAGCTGTTTTTT.

CDR3 protein: CASRSPDTGTEAFF. As DNA, the CDR3 is TGTGCCAGCAGGTCACCAGACACGGGCACTGAAGCTTTCTTT. The rearrangement uses TRBV6-5 and TRBJ1-1; D is ambiguous. The V gene's germline CDR1 is MNHEY and CDR2 SVGAGI. This CDR3 has 14 amino acids. The ends were cut back, 6 bases at V and 4 bases at J, with 15 bases in the middle.

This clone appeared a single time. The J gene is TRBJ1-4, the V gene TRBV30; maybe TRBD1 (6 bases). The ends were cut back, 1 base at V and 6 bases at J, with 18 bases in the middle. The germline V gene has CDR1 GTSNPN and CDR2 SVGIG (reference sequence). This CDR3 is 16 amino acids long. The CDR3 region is CAWSASDRRVHEKLFF. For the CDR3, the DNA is TGTGCCTGGAGTGCATCCGACAGGCGGGTGCATGAAAAACTGTTTTTT.

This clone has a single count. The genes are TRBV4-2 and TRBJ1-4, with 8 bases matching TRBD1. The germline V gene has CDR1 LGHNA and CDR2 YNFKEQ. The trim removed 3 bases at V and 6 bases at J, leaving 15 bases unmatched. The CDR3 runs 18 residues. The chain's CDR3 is CASSHLGQGGDGDEKLFF. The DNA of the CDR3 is TGTGCCAGCAGCCACCTAGGACAGGGAGGGGATGGGGATGAAAAACTGTTTTTT.

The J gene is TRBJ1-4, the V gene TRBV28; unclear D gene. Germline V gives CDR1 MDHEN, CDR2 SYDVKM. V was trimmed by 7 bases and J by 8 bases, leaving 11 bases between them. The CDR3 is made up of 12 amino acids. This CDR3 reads CASTLGGEKLFF. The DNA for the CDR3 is TGTGCCAGCACCTTAGGAGGGGAAAAACTGTTTTTT.